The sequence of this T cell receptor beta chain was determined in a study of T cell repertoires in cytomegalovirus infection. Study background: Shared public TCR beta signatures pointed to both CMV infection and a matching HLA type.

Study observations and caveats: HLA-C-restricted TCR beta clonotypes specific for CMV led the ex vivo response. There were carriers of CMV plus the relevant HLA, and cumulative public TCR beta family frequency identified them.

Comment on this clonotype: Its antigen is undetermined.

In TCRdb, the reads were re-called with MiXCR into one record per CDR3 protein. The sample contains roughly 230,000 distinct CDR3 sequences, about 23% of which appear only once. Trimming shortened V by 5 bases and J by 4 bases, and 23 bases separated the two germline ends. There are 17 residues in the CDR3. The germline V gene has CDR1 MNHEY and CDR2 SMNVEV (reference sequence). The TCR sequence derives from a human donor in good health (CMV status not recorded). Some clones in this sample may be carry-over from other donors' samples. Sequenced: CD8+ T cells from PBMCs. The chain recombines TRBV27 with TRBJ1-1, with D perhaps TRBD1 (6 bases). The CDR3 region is CASSPTLFQGRGTEAFF. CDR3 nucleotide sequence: TGTGCCAGCAGTCCAACACTATTCCAGGGGCGAGGCACTGAAGCTTTCTTT.